The clone carrying this TCR beta chain has at least ten counts. As yet, its antigen is unknown. It was RNA transcripts that yielded the amplified TCR beta CDR3 regions. When the TCR CDR3 underwent first-round RT-PCR, the HTBI primer set was used. TCRdb re-analysed the multiplex PCR reads in MiXCR, keeping a single row per CDR3 protein. The sample lists fewer than 550,000 distinct CDR3 sequences, around 22% occurring once. The data stem from a study of T cells in Graves' hyperthyroidism and ophthalmopathy. Study-level results: Median prediction lead before ophthalmopathy onset was about 6.3 months with the model. Using 13 V-J features, a model discriminated ophthalmopathy from stable hyperthyroidism.

V lost 3 bases and J lost 4; bases outside the gene matches: 4. Looked up from germline, CDR1 is MNHNS and CDR2 is SASEGT. The CDR3 runs to 15 residues. Individuals with ophthalmopathy presented a Clinical Activity Score of at least 3, a NOSPECS grade of at least 4 and a duration under 3 months. The specimen sequenced was blood. This clonotype originated in a woman aged 25 to 39 with Graves' ophthalmopathy. The V call is TRBV6-1, the J call TRBJ2-7; 12 bases match TRBD1. The CDR3 sequence is CASSEGQGALYEQYF. The CDR3 coding sequence is TGTGCCAGCAGTGAGGGACAGGGGGCCTTATACGAGCAGTACTTC.